Below are 5 T cell receptor beta chains sequenced from a single sample in a study of T cell repertoires in cytomegalovirus infection. From the reads, TCRdb called clonotypes with MiXCR, one entry per CDR3 protein. The sample lists fewer than 350,000 distinct CDR3 sequences; roughly 17% were seen once. Sequencing used PBMCs. The receptors here all came from a human donor in good health (CMV status not recorded). Some clones in this sample may be carry-over from other donors' samples.

This clonotype came up many times. This chain joins TRBV29-1 and TRBJ2-1; 12 nucleotides match TRBD2. The J segment lost 6 bases and the V segment lost 4 bases, leaving 7 bases of the junction unmatched. This CDR3 is built from 15 residues. Germline CDR1 SQVTM, CDR2 ANQGSEA. The CDR3 here is CSVAPSGGAFNEQFF. The CDR3, as DNA: TGCAGCGTTGCCCCTAGCGGGGGGGCCTTCAATGAGCAGTTCTTC.

This clonotype was counted ten times or more. The chain links TRBV7-2 to TRBJ2-7, with 12 bases fitting TRBD2. The CDR3 is 14 residues long. Germline lookup yields CDR1 SGHTA and CDR2 FQGNSA. V shed 6 bases and J 2 bases; nucleotides not matched to a gene: 2. The CDR3: CASRRLAGAYEQYF. CDR3 sequence (DNA): TGTGCCAGCAGGCGACTAGCGGGAGCCTACGAGCAGTACTTC.

J is TRBJ2-7 and V is TRBV6-1; 9 positions match TRBD1. The CDR3 spans 14 residues. Germline-derived CDR1 and CDR2 are MNHNS and SASEGT. Germline trimming cut 7 bases from V and 2 bases from J; bases unmatched to any gene: 6. The CDR3 region is CASTGTGYPYEQYF. In nucleotides, the CDR3 is TGTGCCAGCACCGGGACAGGGTATCCCTACGAGCAGTACTTC.

V and J are TRBV19 and TRBJ2-5, with D possibly being TRBD1 or TRBD2 (6 bases each). Per the germline V gene, CDR1 is LNHDA and CDR2 is SQIVND (reference sequence). Trimming stripped 6 bases from V and 0 bases from J, with 14 bases between. The CDR3 length is 15 residues. CDR3 residues: CASRSSGAYQETQYF. The CDR3 DNA follows: TGTGCCAGTAGGTCCTCGGGGGCGTACCAAGAGACCCAGTACTTC.

This clonotype was seen a handful of times. The J gene is TRBJ2-3, the V gene TRBV27; D is perhaps TRBD1 or TRBD2 (5 bases each). Germline V lookup: CDR1 MNHEY, CDR2 SMNVEV (reference sequence). The CDR3 length is 18 residues. V was cut by 4 bases and J by 0 bases, with 20 bases left in between. CDR3 region: CASSSIYTGTQSTDTQYF. The CDR3 DNA reads as TGTGCCAGCAGTTCAATCTACACCGGGACCCAGAGCACAGATACGCAGTATTTT.